The 19 T cell receptor beta chains presented below share a single source sample, sequenced in a study of lymphopenia after photon versus proton radiotherapy. Method: immunoSEQ multiplex PCR; TCRdb's copy keeps in-frame clones and lacks some. The data hold tens of thousands of clones, with around 90% observed a single time. The source material was peripheral blood, sampled from a patient treated with photon-based radiotherapy. The receptors here all came from a woman between 65 and 79 years old with pancreatic cancer.

The chain couples TRBV7-8 to TRBJ2-3; D call uncertain. The germline V and J ends were trimmed by 5 bases and 4 bases, with 10 bases remaining between them. CDR1 SGHVS and CDR2 FQNEAQ come from the germline V gene. The CDR3 length is 13 residues. The CDR3 bases are TGTGCCAGCAGCCAATCAAGTCCAGATACGCAGTATTTT. Residues: CASSQSSPDTQYF. Full variable domain (outside the CDR3, taken from reference TRBV7-8 and TRBJ2-3): GAGVSQSPRYKVAKRGQDVALRCDPISGHVSLFWYQQALGQGPEFLTYFQNEAQLDKSGLPSDRFFAERPEGSVSTLKIQRTQQEDSAVYLCASSQSSPDTQYFGPGTRLTVL.

The chain couples TRBV5-4 to TRBJ2-3; D is undetermined. From germline, CDR1 is SGHNT and CDR2 YYREEE (reference sequence). V lost 0 bases to trimming and J lost 3 bases, with 11 bases between them. The CDR3 spans 15 residues. The CDR3 nucleotides read TGTGCCAGCAGCTTGGTGTCAGGCAAAACAGATACGCAGTATTTT. Translating it yields CASSLVSGKTDTQYF.

The rearrangement uses TRBV5-4 and TRBJ2-7, with TRBD2 as a possible D gene (6 bases). CDR3 length equals 14 residues. Germline V lookup: CDR1 SGHNT, CDR2 YYREEE (reference sequence). V was trimmed by 1 base and J by 2 bases, leaving 10 bases between them. The CDR3 DNA reads as TGTGCCAGCAGCTTGCGCGGGGCGGCCTACGAGCAGTACTTC. This sequence encodes CASSLRGAAYEQYF.

The CDR3 here is CASSDPLRVTPYEQYF. CDR3 nucleotide sequence: TGTGCCAGCAGTGACCCTCTCAGAGTTACACCCTACGAGCAGTACTTC. The chain recombines TRBV25-1 with TRBJ2-7; D unresolved. V gave up 3 bases and J gave up 2 bases, with 17 bases separating them. The CDR3 length is 16 residues. The germline gives CDR1 MGHDK, CDR2 SYGVNS.

In regard to this clone: Other DNA variants within this sample encode the same CDR3. V is TRBV19 and J is TRBJ2-5, with TRBD1 matching 7 bases. Germline V CDR1 and CDR2: LNHDA, SQIVND (reference sequence). V was clipped by 1 base and J by 4 bases; unmatched bases: 0. CDR3 length: 13 amino acids. CDR3 coding DNA: TGTGCCAGTAGTATAGGACAGGGAGAGACCCAGTACTTC. Translating it yields CASSIGQGETQYF.

The chain has TRBV6-5 and TRBJ2-7; weak D call: TRBD2 (5 bases). Germline V gene lookup returns CDR1 MNHEY and CDR2 SVGAGI. The CDR3 consists of 11 residues. The V and J ends lost 11 bases and 4 bases respectively, with 12 bases between them. CDR3 bases: TGTGCCGCGGGTGGGGATTACGAGCAGTACTTC. Amino acid sequence: CAAGGDYEQYF.

The gene calls are TRBV2 and TRBJ1-5; a possible D gene is TRBD1 (5 bases). The germline V gene has CDR1 SNHLY and CDR2 FYNNEI. The V gene lost 4 bases and the J gene lost 4 bases, with 20 bases spanning the gap. The CDR3 sequence is 17 residues long. The CDR3 loop is CASSGPTRDQENQPQHF. Written as DNA, the CDR3 is TGTGCCAGCAGTGGCCCCACCCGGGACCAAGAGAATCAGCCCCAGCATTTT.

The rearrangement links TRBV14 to TRBJ2-2; D is perhaps TRBD1 (6 bases). This CDR3 spans 16 amino acids. The V end was cut by 2 bases, the J end by 6 bases, with 16 bases between. Germline CDR1 reads SGHDN; CDR2 reads FVKESK. As DNA, the CDR3 is TGTGCCAGCAGCCAATTCCCGGGACAAATTTCCGGGGAGCTGTTTTTT. Translated: CASSQFPGQISGELFF. The full variable domain, rest sourced from reference TRBV14 and TRBJ2-2, is EAGVTQFPSHSVIEKGQTVTLRCDPISGHDNLYWYRRVMGKEIKFLLHFVKESKQDESGMPNNRFLAERTGGTYSTLKVQPAELEDSGVYFCASSQFPGQISGELFFGEGSRLTVL.

The gene calls are TRBV7-8 and TRBJ2-2, with TRBD1 matching 7 bases. Trimming cost V 7 bases and J 2 bases; bases outside gene matches: 10. Germline lookup yields CDR1 SGHVS and CDR2 FQNEAQ. This CDR3 has 16 residues. CDR3 DNA sequence: TGTGCCAGCACCCTCCCAGGGGGAATTAACACCGGGGAGCTGTTTTTT. Translating it yields CASTLPGGINTGELFF.

This chain links TRBV5-6 with TRBJ2-4, with unresolved D. Germline values: CDR1 SGHDT, CDR2 YYEEEE. V lost 4 bases to trimming and J lost 12 bases, with 17 bases between them. The CDR3 length is 13 residues. CDR3 bases: TGTGCCAGCAGCCAAGGACCCGTAAGCACTCAGTACTTC. This encodes CASSQGPVSTQYF.

The chain combines TRBV5-6 with TRBJ1-1, with D tentatively TRBD1 (5 bases). From germline, CDR1 is SGHDT and CDR2 YYEEEE. With 4 bases removed from V and 2 bases from J, the gap between germline ends came to 6 bases. CDR3 length: 12 amino acids. The DNA for the CDR3 is TGTGCCAGCAGCCAGGGCAACACTGAAGCTTTCTTT. Protein product: CASSQGNTEAFF. The variable domain in full, with the rest retrieved from reference TRBV5-6 and TRBJ1-1, is DAGVTQSPTHLIKTRGQQVTLRCSPKSGHDTVSWYQQALGQGPQFIFQYYEEEERQRGNFPDRFSGHQFPNYSSELNVNALLLGDSALYLCASSQGNTEAFFGQGTRLTVV.

DNA for the CDR3: TGTGCCAGCAGTTATCAAGGCGGCTACACCTTC. It specifies CASSYQGGYTF. J is TRBJ1-2 and V is TRBV6-1, with unresolved D. CDR1 and CDR2 from the germline V gene are MNHNS and SASEGT. The CDR3 runs to 11 residues. Between the trimmed V and J ends, which lost 5 bases and 8 bases, there was a span of 9 bases.

This sequence joins TRBV19 and TRBJ1-2; no definite D call. The germline gives CDR1 LNHDA, CDR2 SQIVND (reference sequence). V was cut by 4 bases and J by 4 bases, with 13 bases left in between. This CDR3 has 14 amino acids. The CDR3 nucleotides are TGTGCCAGTAGTAAGGCAGGTGAAAGCTATGGCTACACCTTC. Its translation: CASSKAGESYGYTF.

This chain links TRBV29-1 with TRBJ1-1, with TRBD1 matching 8 bases. The junction had 8 bases not matched to a gene; V was cut back by 6 bases and J by 5 bases. The CDR3 runs 13 residues. Germline values: CDR1 SQVTM, CDR2 ANQGSEA. CDR3 amino acids: CSVHDTGGTEAFF. For the CDR3, the DNA is TGCAGCGTACATGATACAGGGGGGACTGAAGCTTTCTTT.

The chain couples TRBV9 to TRBJ2-1; tentative D call: TRBD2 (5 bases). Germline CDR1 reads SGDLS; CDR2 reads YYNGEE. The CDR3 covers 13 residues. The V gene lost 5 bases and the J gene lost 9 bases, with 15 bases spanning the gap. The CDR3 loop is CASSDPGRGEQFF. CDR3 sequence (DNA): TGTGCCAGCAGTGATCCGGGCCGGGGTGAGCAGTTCTTC.

V gene TRBV4-3 combines with J gene TRBJ2-5; 7 bases are shared with TRBD2. Germline V gene sequence: CDR1 LGHNA, CDR2 YSLEER. CDR3 length equals 15 residues. J was trimmed by 1 base and V by 1 base; bases with no gene match: 3. The CDR3 nucleotides read TGCGCCAGCAGCCAAGTTCCGGGAGGCCAAGAGACCCAGTACTTC. Translating it yields CASSQVPGGQETQYF.

The chain couples TRBV7-3 to TRBJ2-2; TRBD1 matches 7 bases. The germline CDR1 and CDR2 sequences are SGHTA and FQGTGA. The CDR3 has 15 amino acids. J lost 5 bases, V lost 5 bases, and 8 bases had no gene match. The CDR3 protein is CASSPRGIRTGELFF. For the CDR3, the DNA is TGTGCCAGCAGCCCCAGGGGGATTAGGACCGGGGAGCTGTTTTTT.

The chain carries TRBV6-1 and TRBJ2-7; D is unclear. The V gene's germline CDR1 is MNHNS and CDR2 SASEGT. CDR3 length: 11 residues. Trimming shortened V by 4 bases and J by 2 bases, and 3 bases separated the two germline ends. CDR3 amino acids: CASSGAYEQYF. The CDR3 region has the DNA TGTGCCAGCAGTGGCGCCTACGAGCAGTACTTC.

J is TRBJ2-2 and V is TRBV7-2; 7 bases fit TRBD1. The CDR3 runs 15 residues. V shed 4 bases and J 4 bases; nucleotides not matched to a gene: 6. Germline V CDR1 and CDR2: SGHTA, FQGNSA. CDR3 in DNA: TGTGCCAGCAGCTCCTATGGGACAGCCACCGGGGAGCTGTTTTTT. Translating it yields CASSSYGTATGELFF.